This is a list of T cell receptor beta chains from one sample in a study of T cell responses to AZD1222 COVID-19 vaccine. Method: immunoSEQ multiplex PCR; TCRdb's copy keeps in-frame clones and lacks some. The sample comprises 90,000 to 110,000 clones, roughly 87% of which are singletons, and approximately 4.7% rests with the top ten. The material was peripheral blood, obtained on day 0 of AZD1222 vaccination. The receptors were gathered from an adult in good health. CDR3s include the opening cysteine and the closing phenylalanine or tryptophan. Fields, in order: D gene, J gene, clone size, V gene, CDR3 protein, CDR3 DNA. A D gene is named only where the DNA matches it firmly. For some rows the clone size is stated as once, few or many, or as a class when expanded; others skip it.

>NA|TRBJ1-3|NA|TRBV19
CASRRSRIGNTIYF
TGTGCCAGTAGAAGGAGCAGGATAGGAAACACCATATATTTT
>TRBD1|TRBJ1-6|once|TRBV3-1/TRBV3-2
CASSGTGGNSPLHF
TGTGCCAGCAGCGGGACAGGGGGGAATTCACCCCTCCACTTT
>NA|TRBJ2-7|NA|TRBV28
CASSFRGYEQYF
TGTGCCAGCAGTTTCAGGGGTTACGAGCAGTACTTC
>NA|TRBJ2-7|NA|TRBV9
CASSVRAGYEQYF
TGTGCCAGCAGCGTACGGGCAGGATACGAGCAGTACTTC
>NA|TRBJ1-5|NA|TRBV6-2/TRBV6-3
CASSYSRTPGRVGSNQPQHF
TGTGCCAGCAGTTACTCGAGGACCCCCGGCAGGGTGGGTAGCAATCAGCCCCAGCATTTT
>NA|TRBJ2-3|NA|TRBV13
CASSLGNGGATQYF
TGTGCCAGCAGCTTAGGCAACGGAGGGGCTACGCAGTATTTT
>NA|TRBJ2-5|NA|TRBV2
CASSDLGTQYF
TGTGCCAGCAGTGATTTGGGGACCCAGTACTTC
>TRBD2|TRBJ2-1|NA|TRBV7-2
CASSLGLAGVNEQFF
TGTGCCAGCAGCTTAGGCCTAGCGGGAGTCAATGAGCAGTTCTTC
>NA|TRBJ2-3|NA|TRBV18
CASSPLASTDTQYF
TGTGCCAGCTCACCACTAGCTAGCACAGATACGCAGTATTTT
>NA|TRBJ2-5|once|TRBV9
CASSETLAQETQYF
TGTGCCAGCAGCGAAACACTAGCCCAAGAGACCCAGTACTTC
>NA|TRBJ2-4|NA|TRBV28
CASSSPADRGAAKNIQYF
TGTGCCAGCAGTTCCCCAGCAGACCGGGGGGCGGCCAAAAACATTCAGTACTTC
>NA|TRBJ1-1|NA|TRBV21-1
CASSKDETAFMNTEAFF
TGTGCCAGCAGCAAAGATGAGACAGCCTTTATGAACACTGAAGCTTTCTTT
>TRBD2|TRBJ2-7|NA|TRBV28
CASSLAGETYEQYF
TGTGCCAGCAGTTTAGCGGGAGAAACATACGAGCAGTACTTC
>TRBD2|TRBJ2-3|NA|TRBV27
CASSLIAGDIPTDTQYF
TGTGCCAGCAGTCTTATAGCGGGAGACATCCCAACAGATACGCAGTATTTT
>NA|TRBJ1-2|NA|TRBV7-2
CASSLFGQTNYGYTF
TGTGCCAGCAGCTTATTTGGACAGACCAATTATGGCTACACCTTC
>NA|TRBJ2-6|NA|TRBV7-9
CASSSGSGSGANVLTF
TGTGCCAGCAGCTCAGGGTCTGGCTCTGGGGCCAACGTCCTGACTTTC
>TRBD2|TRBJ2-1|few|TRBV9
CASSPISGLAGGREQFF
TGTGCCAGCAGCCCAATTTCGGGACTAGCGGGAGGACGTGAGCAGTTCTTC
>TRBD1|TRBJ1-1|NA|TRBV27
CASSFGQAEEAFF
TGTGCCAGCAGTTTCGGACAGGCCGAAGAAGCTTTCTTT
>NA|TRBJ1-2|NA|TRBV19
CASSISTYGYTF
TGTGCCAGTAGTATATCCACCTATGGCTACACCTTC
>NA|TRBJ2-5|NA|TRBV30
CAWNGDSVGTQYF
TGTGCCTGGAACGGGGATAGCGTGGGGACCCAGTACTTC
>NA|TRBJ2-2|NA|TRBV11-2
CASSLDGLNTGELFF
TGTGCCAGCAGCTTAGACGGACTGAACACCGGGGAGCTGTTTTTT
>NA|TRBJ1-1|many|TRBV19
CASSPRNTEAFF
TGTGCCAGTAGTCCCAGGAACACTGAAGCTTTCTTT
>TRBD1|TRBJ2-3|NA|TRBV28
CASKGRDRGTDTQYF
TGTGCCAGCAAGGGGCGGGACAGGGGCACAGATACGCAGTATTTT
>NA|TRBJ1-2|NA|TRBV12-3/TRBV12-4
CASSFWGRGGYTF
TGTGCCAGCAGTTTTTGGGGGCGGGGTGGCTACACCTTC
>TRBD1|TRBJ1-6|NA|TRBV3-1/TRBV3-2
CASGDRAGSSPLHF
TGTGCCAGCGGGGACAGGGCGGGGAGTTCACCCCTCCACTTT
>TRBD1|TRBJ2-1|NA|TRBV19
CASRTGAAYNEQFF
TGTGCCAGTAGGACAGGGGCGGCCTACAATGAGCAGTTCTTC
>NA|TRBJ2-3|NA|TRBV4-3
CASSQDEPQASTDTQYF
TGCGCCAGCAGCCAAGATGAACCCCAAGCTAGCACAGATACGCAGTATTTT
>NA|TRBJ1-1|NA|TRBV3-1/TRBV3-2
CAISGDTGPEVLF
TGTGCCATCAGCGGTGATACCGGACCCGAGGTTCTCTTT
>TRBD2|TRBJ2-7|NA|TRBV27
CASSAEGGRYEQYF
TGTGCCAGCAGCGCCGAGGGAGGGCGCTACGAGCAGTACTTC
>TRBD2|TRBJ2-3|NA|TRBV5-3
CARSRHGRACTDTQYF
TGTGCCAGAAGCCGCCATGGGAGGGCTTGTACAGATACGCAGTATTTT
>NA|TRBJ1-3|NA|TRBV6-6
CASRRRGGSGNTIYF
TGTGCCAGCAGGAGGAGGGGGGGATCTGGAAACACCATATATTTT
>NA|TRBJ2-2|NA|TRBV5-4
CASSFGSTGELFF
TGTGCCAGCAGCTTCGGCAGCACCGGGGAGCTGTTTTTT
>NA|TRBJ1-1|NA|TRBV6-1
CASSEVPGGTEAFF
TGTGCCAGCAGTGAAGTACCGGGAGGCACTGAAGCTTTCTTT
>NA|TRBJ1-1|NA|TRBV7-9
CASSLNRANTEAFF
TGTGCCAGCAGCTTAAACAGGGCGAACACTGAAGCTTTCTTT
>NA|TRBJ2-3|NA|TRBV5-4
CASSSGQASGTDTQYF
TGTGCCAGCAGCTCAGGCCAGGCTAGCGGCACAGATACGCAGTATTTT
>TRBD2|TRBJ2-5|once|TRBV7-9
CASSPPGTSGVKTQYF
TGTGCCAGCAGCCCCCCCGGGACTAGCGGGGTGAAGACCCAGTACTTC
>NA|TRBJ1-1|NA|TRBV4-1
CASSQVGQGNTEAFF
TGCGCCAGCAGCCAAGTTGGGCAAGGCAACACTGAAGCTTTCTTT
>TRBD1|TRBJ2-6|NA|TRBV6-4
CASSDSTGGSGANVLTF
TGTGCCAGCAGTGACTCGACAGGGGGCTCTGGGGCCAACGTCCTGACTTTC
>NA|TRBJ1-5|once|TRBV27
CASSLRNNQPQHF
TGTGCCAGCAGTTTACGTAACAATCAGCCCCAGCATTTT
>NA|TRBJ1-5|NA|TRBV28
CASSLQSYYSNQPQHF
TGTGCCAGCAGTTTACAGTCCTACTATAGCAATCAGCCCCAGCATTTT
>NA|TRBJ2-3|NA|TRBV7-2
CASSLRSSTDTQYF
TGTGCCAGCAGCTTACGATCTAGCACAGATACGCAGTATTTT
>NA|TRBJ2-7|NA|TRBV12-2
CASRSSIQGYEQYF
TGTGCAAGTCGCTCATCTATACAGGGTTACGAGCAGTACTTC
>NA|TRBJ1-2|NA|TRBV19
CASSIDITMYGYTF
TGTGCCAGTAGTATCGACATCACGATGTATGGCTACACCTTC
>NA|TRBJ1-3|NA|TRBV18
CASSPSSDHSGNTIYF
TGTGCCAGCTCACCTTCCAGCGACCACTCTGGAAACACCATATATTTT
>NA|TRBJ1-3|NA|TRBV29-1
CSVHSDNFSGNTIYF
TGCAGCGTTCATTCGGACAATTTCTCTGGAAACACCATATATTTT
>TRBD1|TRBJ1-5|NA|TRBV19
CASSVRQGSNQPQHF
TGTGCCAGTTCAGTCAGACAGGGTAGCAATCAGCCCCAGCATTTT
>NA|TRBJ2-3|NA|TRBV6-2/TRBV6-3
CASSYSRTDHTDTQYF
TGTGCCAGCAGTTACAGTAGGACAGATCACACAGATACGCAGTATTTT
>TRBD2|TRBJ2-7|NA|TRBV3-1/TRBV3-2
CASSQGTSGVSEQYF
TGTGCCAGCAGCCAAGGGACTAGCGGGGTCTCTGAGCAGTACTTC
>NA|TRBJ2-7|NA|TRBV9
CASSPGEAGWYEQYF
TGTGCCAGCAGCCCCGGGGAGGCGGGATGGTACGAGCAGTACTTC
>TRBD2|TRBJ2-1|NA|TRBV18
CASSPTSGRGKDEQFF
TGTGCCAGCTCACCGACTAGCGGGAGGGGGAAGGATGAGCAGTTCTTC
>NA|TRBJ2-3|NA|TRBV7-2
CASSLGQNSDTQYF
TGTGCCAGCAGCTTAGGACAGAACTCAGATACGCAGTATTTT
>NA|TRBJ1-1|NA|TRBV6-2/TRBV6-3
CASSLRFAEAFF
TGTGCCAGCAGTCTCAGATTTGCTGAAGCTTTCTTT
>NA|TRBJ1-1|NA|TRBV7-8
CASSLGEAREAFF
TGTGCCAGCAGCTTAGGGGAAGCACGTGAAGCTTTCTTT
>TRBD1|TRBJ2-5|NA|TRBV7-8
CASSVGTARTQETQYF
TGTGCCAGCAGCGTCGGGACAGCCCGAACCCAAGAGACCCAGTACTTC
>NA|TRBJ2-1|NA|TRBV6-5
CASKPNSRRVNEQFF
TGTGCCTCCAAGCCAAACAGTCGGCGCGTCAATGAGCAGTTCTTC
>NA|TRBJ1-1|NA|TRBV4-2
CASSQVGGGNTEAFF
TGTGCCAGCAGCCAAGTAGGGGGAGGGAACACTGAAGCTTTCTTT
>NA|TRBJ1-5|NA|TRBV28
CASSLTNQPQHF
TGTGCCAGCAGTTTGACTAATCAGCCCCAGCATTTT
>TRBD1|TRBJ1-6|NA|TRBV6-5
CASRIQGWNSPLHF
TGTGCCAGCAGGATACAGGGGTGGAATTCACCCCTCCACTTT
>NA|TRBJ1-2|NA|TRBV21-1
CASSKAQGGYGYTF
TGTGCCAGCAGCAAAGCGCAGGGAGGCTATGGCTACACCTTC